The T cell receptor beta chain described here comes from a study of T cells after yellow fever vaccination. About the research overall: SMART-Seq v4 Ultra Low Input prepared the low-cell-number fractions.

There are 15 residues in the CDR3. The ends were cut back, 2 bases at V and 0 bases at J, with 10 bases in the middle. The germline CDR1 and CDR2 sequences are MNHEY and SMNVEV (reference sequence). They built TCR cDNA with 5'RACE template switching, a step that put in a universal primer site and UMIs. TCRdb re-called the 5' RACE reads with MiXCR, one entry per CDR3 protein. The sample lists 27,000 or so distinct CDR3 sequences; approximately 4.7% were seen once. Notes on the study in general: A secondary response was less intense yet reached its peak sooner, at day 5 versus 15. Researchers cautioned that FACS-sorted repertoires could harbor abundant clonotypes contaminating from the bulk population.

This clonotype came up many times. The target antigen is unknown. This receptor was obtained from a man aged 25 to 40 who received the YFV17D yellow fever vaccine. This sample comprised CD8+ T cells sorted from PBMCs, obtained 5 days after the yellow fever booster vaccination. The V call is TRBV27, the J call TRBJ2-5; perhaps TRBD1 as D (6 bases). CDR3 coding DNA: TGTGCCAGCAGTTTACTGGGGGCCTACCAAGAGACCCAGTACTTC. As protein: CASSLLGAYQETQYF.